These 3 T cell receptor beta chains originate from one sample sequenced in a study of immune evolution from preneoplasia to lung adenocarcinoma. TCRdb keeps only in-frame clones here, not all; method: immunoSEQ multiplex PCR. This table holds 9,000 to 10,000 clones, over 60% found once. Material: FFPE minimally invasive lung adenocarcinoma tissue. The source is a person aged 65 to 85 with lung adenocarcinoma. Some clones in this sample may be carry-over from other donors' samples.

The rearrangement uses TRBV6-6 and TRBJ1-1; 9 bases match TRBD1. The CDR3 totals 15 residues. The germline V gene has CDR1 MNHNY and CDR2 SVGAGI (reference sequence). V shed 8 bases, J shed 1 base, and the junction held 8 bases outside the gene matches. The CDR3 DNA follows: TGTGCCAGCTCGGATCCGGGACAGGGGAACACTGAAGCTTTCTTT. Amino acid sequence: CASSDPGQGNTEAFF.

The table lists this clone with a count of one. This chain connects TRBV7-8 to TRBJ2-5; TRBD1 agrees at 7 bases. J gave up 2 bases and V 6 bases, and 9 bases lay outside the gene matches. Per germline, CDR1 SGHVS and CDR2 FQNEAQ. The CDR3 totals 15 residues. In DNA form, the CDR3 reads TGTGCCAGCAGAATCGGGACAGACCAGCAAGAGACCCAGTACTTC. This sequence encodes CASRIGTDQQETQYF.

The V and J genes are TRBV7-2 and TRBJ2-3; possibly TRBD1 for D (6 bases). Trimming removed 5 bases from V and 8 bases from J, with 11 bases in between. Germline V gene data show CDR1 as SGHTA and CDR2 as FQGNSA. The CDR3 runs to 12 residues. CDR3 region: CASSLGQTTQYF. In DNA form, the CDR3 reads TGTGCCAGCAGCCTTGGACAGACTACGCAGTATTTT.